The T cell receptor (beta chain) under discussion was sequenced for a study of T cells after yellow fever vaccination (dated by TCRdb to the late 2010s). For the wider study: Libraries from fractions with low cell numbers were prepared with the SMART-Seq v4 Ultra Low Input RNA kit. To follow T-cell clones before and after primary and booster YFV17D yellow fever vaccination, bulk TCR alpha and beta repertoires were sequenced over time. Two healthy male donors, one aged 18 to 30 and one aged 30 to 40 years, were included in the cohort. Bulk PBMC replicates and cell subsets were isolated from blood drawn at multiple timepoints before and after both primary and secondary immunization.

V and J lose 1 base and 4 bases, and a span of 15 bases separates them. For CDR1 and CDR2, the germline V gene (reference sequence) lists DFQATT and SNEGSKA. CDR3 length: 15 amino acids, cysteine to phenylalanine. Only the CDR3 region is kept as DNA, spanning 45 bases read in frame from base 1. TCR cDNA was synthesized by 5'RACE template switching, which introduced a universal primer site and unique molecular identifiers. Priming of cDNA synthesis was performed from both the TCR alpha and TCR beta constant segments. Two PCR steps were used to amplify libraries, with sample barcodes and sequencing adapters being added in the second step. Sequencing of libraries was done on Illumina HiSeq 2500 (2x100 bp) or NovaSeq (2x150 bp). Processing in the source paper ran as follows. MIGEC was used to demultiplex reads and collapse the reads into UMI consensus sequences, and MiXCR was used for V(D)J alignment. Vaccine-responding clonotypes were identified with edgeR using replicate PBMC samples, with FDR below 0.01 and a log2 fold change above 5 up to day 15 being required. Each bulk clonotype received a CD4 or CD8 identity based on whether the sequenced CD4 or CD8 repertoire contained that clonotype at higher abundance. TCRdb's own reprocessing of the public reads used fastp at Q25 and MiXCR and kept productive beta chains. All rows with the same CDR3 protein become a single entry with the most common DNA and genes. The V and J calls follow TCRdb's processing rather than the paper's. In this sample the table shows hundreds of thousands of distinct CDR3 sequences, 9% to 15% of which occur a single time. The top ten clones comprise around 14% of the sample.

The label giving this sample's treatment or condition can be read as: live attenuated yellow fever vaccine strain. At every blood-draw timepoint, two biological replicates of bulk PBMCs were collected. PBMCs were isolated from peripheral blood using a standard Ficoll-Paque protocol. RNA was extracted with TriZol from bulk PBMCs, CD4 and CD8 fractions, and dextramer-positive and dextramer-negative fractions. Broader findings and caveats from the paper: Computational filtering was required because FACS-sorted repertoires could contain abundant contaminating clonotypes from the bulk population. The secondary T-cell response was found to be weaker but faster than the primary response, with a peak reached on day 5 rather than on day 15. After the booster, most clones that had expanded after primary vaccination were detected again (approximately 95% of CD4 and around nine tenths of CD8), suggesting broad maintenance of memory. Because the study included only a couple of donors, the extent to which the findings can be generalized is limited. A small fraction of clonotypes appeared in both the CD4 and CD8 compartments, likely as a result of convergent recombination.

This clonotype occurred many times. Its antigen is still unknown. No much larger clone is present one base from it, and per-base qualities are unavailable. The sequence was collected from a man aged 25 to 45 who received the YFV17D yellow fever vaccine. The sequencing here drew on PBMCs, taken on the day of the yellow fever booster vaccination. The chain joins TRBV20-1 to TRBJ2-3; no D gene is confidently identified. The DNA is TGCAGTGCTAGAGCTCTAGTTATGGATGCAGATACGCAGTATTTT. It translates as CSARALVMDADTQYF.